This TCR beta chain comes out of a study of chemoradiotherapy in HPV16-positive cancers. Looking at the study overall: Functional T-cell assays on a couple of HPV16-positive patients' cells defined candidate HPV-specific clones and common TCR motifs. The study, taken as a whole, reports: HPV-specific T cells were functionally defined from only a couple of HPV16-positive patients. During treatment, candidate HPV-specific clones and E7-related motifs expanded in tumor.

Note on this clone: Its antigen remains unknown.

The CDR3 is 12 residues long. CDR1 is SGHRS and CDR2 is YFSETQ in the germline V gene. The germline V and J ends were trimmed by 1 base and 3 bases, with 4 bases remaining between them. Clones were read by immunoSEQ multiplex PCR, and TCRdb kept only the in-frame ones, dropping some. The sample records 36,000 or so clones, about 82% being singletons. Repeated repertoire sampling spanned the course of chemoradiotherapy. This clonotype was obtained from a human donor with HPV-associated anogenital cancer. This rearrangement joins TRBV5-1 to TRBJ2-5; D gene uncertain. Sequenced here: blood, sampled from a patient who underwent chemoradiotherapy. The CDR3 region is CASSLLEETQYF. The CDR3 coding sequence is TGCGCCAGCAGCTTGCTAGAAGAGACCCAGTACTTC.